This T cell receptor (beta chain) was recorded in a study of CD8 T cells in ankylosing spondylitis. As regards this clonotype: The antigen is undetermined.

TCRdb used MiXCR to reprocess the 5' RACE reads, holding one entry per CDR3 protein. The repertoire has 210,000 or so distinct CDR3 sequences, 25% to 30% of them found once; the top ten carry about 6.9%. Study conclusions and caveats: Several of the motif variants were reported before in synovial fluid and blood from reactive arthritis. Blood from ankylosing spondylitis patients appeared to carry a characteristic roughly 8-variant TCR beta motif. Researchers report that disease-linked clones proved CD8+ and relatively rare in peripheral blood.

The CDR3 is 15 residues long. V lost 3 bases and J lost 0, with 13 bases in between. The germline CDR1 and CDR2 sequences are SGHRS and YFSETQ. Sequencing used blood, either unsorted or a sorted T cell fraction (not recorded which). This sequence joins TRBV5-1 and TRBJ2-7, with D perhaps given as TRBD1 or TRBD2 (5 bases each). This receptor was obtained from a male donor with ankylosing spondylitis or in good health (not recorded which). In DNA, the CDR3 is TGCGCCAGCAGCTCCTGGGACGTGAGCTCCTACGAGCAGTACTTC. It encodes CASSSWDVSSYEQYF. Complete variable domain (other parts from reference TRBV5-1 and TRBJ2-7): KAGVTQTPRYLIKTRGQQVTLSCSPISGHRSVSWYQQTPGQGLQFLFEYFSETQRNKGNFPGRFSGRQFSNSRSEMNVSTLELGDSALYLCASSSWDVSSYEQYFGPGTRLTVT.